This record covers a single T cell receptor (beta chain). The antigen remains unidentified. The entry originates in a study of T cell responses to AZD1222 COVID-19 vaccine. Broader study findings: Epitopes outside B.1.351 and B.1.1.7 mutated regions reportedly drew nearly half of spike TCRs. Dominant CD4 TCR responses targeted spike regions 160-218 and 743-854. Donors were mostly white British, more females; clonal diversity possibly underestimated.

Trimming removed 5 bases at V and 3 bases at J, with 13 bases between. The CDR3 runs to 15 residues. The germline V gene has CDR1 SGHNT and CDR2 YENEEA. Second-dose groups at about 4 or about 12 weeks were pooled. TCRdb's copy holds only in-frame clones and misses some; the assay was immunoSEQ multiplex PCR. This table has some 150,000 clones, 90% appearing once. This TCR derives from an adult who received the AZD1222 COVID-19 vaccine. The sequencing here drew on peripheral blood, taken 28 days after the second AZD1222 dose. V is TRBV11-3 and J is TRBJ2-2; D possibly corresponds to TRBD2 (6 bases). CDR3: CASSPSSVYTGELFF. CDR3 DNA: TGTGCCAGCAGCCCCTCTAGCGTGTACACCGGGGAGCTGTTTTTT. The full variable domain, in which reference TRBV11-3 and TRBJ2-2 provide the parts outside the CDR3, is EAGVVQSPRYKIIEKKQPVAFWCNPISGHNTLYWYLQNLGQGPELLIRYENEEAVDDSQLPKDRFSAERLKGVDSTLKIQPAELGDSAVYLCASSPSSVYTGELFFGEGSRLTVL.